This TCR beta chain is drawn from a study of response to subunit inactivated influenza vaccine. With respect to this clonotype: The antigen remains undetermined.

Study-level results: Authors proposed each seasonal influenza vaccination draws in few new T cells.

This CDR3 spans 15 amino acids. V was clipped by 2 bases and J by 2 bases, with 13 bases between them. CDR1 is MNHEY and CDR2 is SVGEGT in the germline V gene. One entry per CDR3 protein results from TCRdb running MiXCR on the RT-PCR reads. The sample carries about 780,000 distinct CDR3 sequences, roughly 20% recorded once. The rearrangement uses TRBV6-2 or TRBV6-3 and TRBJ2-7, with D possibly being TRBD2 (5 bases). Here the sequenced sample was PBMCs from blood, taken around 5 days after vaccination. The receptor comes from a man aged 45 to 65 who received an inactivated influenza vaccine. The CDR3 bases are TGTGCCAGCAGTTACCCTGGAGCGGAGACCTACGAGCAGTACTTC. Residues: CASSYPGAETYEQYF.